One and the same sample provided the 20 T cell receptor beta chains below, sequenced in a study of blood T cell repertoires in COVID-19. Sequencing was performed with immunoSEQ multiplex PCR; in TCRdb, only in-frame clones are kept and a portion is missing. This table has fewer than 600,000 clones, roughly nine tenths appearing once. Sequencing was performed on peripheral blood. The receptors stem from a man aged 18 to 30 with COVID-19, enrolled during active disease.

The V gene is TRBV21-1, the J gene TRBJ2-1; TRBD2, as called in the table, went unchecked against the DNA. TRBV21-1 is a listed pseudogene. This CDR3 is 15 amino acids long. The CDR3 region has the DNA TGTGCCAGCAGCAAGCGGGGACTATCTTATAATGAGCAGTTCTTC. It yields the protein CASSKRGLSYNEQFF.

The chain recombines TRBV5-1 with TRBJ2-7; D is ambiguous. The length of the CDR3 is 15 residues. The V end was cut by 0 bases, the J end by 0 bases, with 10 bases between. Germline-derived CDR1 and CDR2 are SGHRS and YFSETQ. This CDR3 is CASSLDRTSSYEQYF. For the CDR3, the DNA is TGCGCCAGCAGCTTGGACAGAACAAGCTCCTACGAGCAGTACTTC.

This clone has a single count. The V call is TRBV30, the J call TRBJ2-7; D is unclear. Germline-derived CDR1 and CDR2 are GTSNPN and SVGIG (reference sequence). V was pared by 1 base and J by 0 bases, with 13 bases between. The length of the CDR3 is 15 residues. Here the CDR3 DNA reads TGTGCCTGGAGTGCCCCAAGCGCCGCCTCCTACGAGCAGTACTTC. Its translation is CAWSAPSAASYEQYF. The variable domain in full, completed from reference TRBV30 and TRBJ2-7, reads SQTIHQWPATLVQPVGSPLSLECTVEGTSNPNLYWYRQAAGRGLQLLFYSVGIGQISSEVPQNLSASRPQDRQFILSSKKLLLSDSGFYLCAWSAPSAASYEQYFGPGTRLTVT.

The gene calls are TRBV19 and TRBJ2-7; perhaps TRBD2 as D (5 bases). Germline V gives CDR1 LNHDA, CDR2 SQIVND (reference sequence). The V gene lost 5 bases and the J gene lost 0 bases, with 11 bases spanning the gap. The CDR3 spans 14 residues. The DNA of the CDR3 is TGTGCCAGTAGTCGAACGGGGAGCTCCTACGAGCAGTACTTC. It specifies CASSRTGSSYEQYF.

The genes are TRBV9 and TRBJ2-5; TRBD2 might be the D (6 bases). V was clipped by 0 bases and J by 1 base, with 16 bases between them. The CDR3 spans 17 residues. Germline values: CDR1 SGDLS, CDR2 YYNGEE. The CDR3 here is CASSVGANPGGQETQYF. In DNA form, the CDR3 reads TGTGCCAGCAGCGTAGGCGCGAACCCCGGGGGCCAAGAGACCCAGTACTTC.

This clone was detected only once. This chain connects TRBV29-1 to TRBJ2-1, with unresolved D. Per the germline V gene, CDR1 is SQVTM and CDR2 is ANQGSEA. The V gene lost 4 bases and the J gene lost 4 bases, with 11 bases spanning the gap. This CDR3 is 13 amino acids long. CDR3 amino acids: CSVVYQRYNEQFF. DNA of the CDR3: TGCAGCGTTGTATACCAACGGTACAATGAGCAGTTCTTC.

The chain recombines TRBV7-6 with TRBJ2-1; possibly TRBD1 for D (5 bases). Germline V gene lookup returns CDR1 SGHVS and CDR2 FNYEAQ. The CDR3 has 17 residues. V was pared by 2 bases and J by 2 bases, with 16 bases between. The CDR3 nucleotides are TGTGCCAGCAGCTTACGTACACCGGCACAGGCCTACAATGAGCAGTTCTTC. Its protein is CASSLRTPAQAYNEQFF. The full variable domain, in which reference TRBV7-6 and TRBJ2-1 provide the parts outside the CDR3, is GAGVSQSPRYKVTKRGQDVALRCDPISGHVSLYWYRQALGQGPEFLTYFNYEAQQDKSGLPNDRFSAERPEGSISTLTIQRTEQRDSAMYRCASSLRTPAQAYNEQFFGPGTRLTVL.

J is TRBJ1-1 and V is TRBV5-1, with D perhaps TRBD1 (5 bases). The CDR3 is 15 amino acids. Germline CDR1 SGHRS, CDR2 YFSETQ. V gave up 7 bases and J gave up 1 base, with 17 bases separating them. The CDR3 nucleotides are TGCGCCAGCGAAGGGGACGGGGGAAAGAACACTGAAGCTTTCTTT. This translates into CASEGDGGKNTEAFF.

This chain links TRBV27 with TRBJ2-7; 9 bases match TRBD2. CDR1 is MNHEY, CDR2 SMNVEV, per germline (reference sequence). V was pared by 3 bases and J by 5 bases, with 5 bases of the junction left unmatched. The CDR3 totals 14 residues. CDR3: CASSFTAGGDEQYF. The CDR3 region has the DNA TGTGCCAGCAGTTTCACAGCGGGAGGTGACGAGCAGTACTTC.

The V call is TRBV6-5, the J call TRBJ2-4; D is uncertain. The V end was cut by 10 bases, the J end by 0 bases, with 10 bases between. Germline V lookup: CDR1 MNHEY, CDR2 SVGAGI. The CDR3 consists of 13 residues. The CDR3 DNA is TGTGCCACCGAGATAATAGCCAAAAACATTCAGTACTTC. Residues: CATEIIAKNIQYF.

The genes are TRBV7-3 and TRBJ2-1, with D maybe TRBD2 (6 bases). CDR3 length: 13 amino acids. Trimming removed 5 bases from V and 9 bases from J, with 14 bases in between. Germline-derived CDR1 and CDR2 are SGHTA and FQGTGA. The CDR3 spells CASSAEGRGEQFF. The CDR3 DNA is TGTGCCAGCAGCGCGGAGGGCCGCGGTGAGCAGTTCTTC. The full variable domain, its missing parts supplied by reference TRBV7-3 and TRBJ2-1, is GAGVSQTPSNKVTEKGKYVELRCDPISGHTALYWYRQSLGQGPEFLIYFQGTGAADDSGLPNDRFFAVRPEGSVSTLKIQRTERGDSAVYLCASSAEGRGEQFFGPGTRLTVL.

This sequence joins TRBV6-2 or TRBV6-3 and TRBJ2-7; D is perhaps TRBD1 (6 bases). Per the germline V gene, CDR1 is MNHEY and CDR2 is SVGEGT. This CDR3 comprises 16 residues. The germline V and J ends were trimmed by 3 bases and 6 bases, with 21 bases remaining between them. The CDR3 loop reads CASSYIWPGHGVEQYF. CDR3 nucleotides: TGTGCCAGCAGTTATATATGGCCGGGACACGGAGTCGAGCAGTACTTC.

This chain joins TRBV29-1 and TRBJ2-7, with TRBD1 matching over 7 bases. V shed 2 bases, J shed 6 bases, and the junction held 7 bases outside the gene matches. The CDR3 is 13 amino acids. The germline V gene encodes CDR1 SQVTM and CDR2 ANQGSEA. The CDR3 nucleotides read TGCAGCGTTGAACACGGACAGGCTCTCGAGCAGTACTTC. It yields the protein CSVEHGQALEQYF.

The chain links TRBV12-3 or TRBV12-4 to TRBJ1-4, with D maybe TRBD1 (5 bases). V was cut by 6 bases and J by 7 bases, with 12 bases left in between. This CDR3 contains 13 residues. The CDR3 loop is CASRSREGEKLFF. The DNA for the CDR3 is TGTGCCAGCAGGAGCAGGGAGGGTGAAAAACTGTTTTTT.

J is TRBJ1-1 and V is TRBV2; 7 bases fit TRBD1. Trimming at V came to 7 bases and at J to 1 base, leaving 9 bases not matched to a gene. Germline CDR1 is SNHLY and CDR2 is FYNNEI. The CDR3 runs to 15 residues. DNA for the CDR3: TGTGCCAGCAACCGGGACAGTATGTGGAACACTGAAGCTTTCTTT. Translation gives CASNRDSMWNTEAFF.

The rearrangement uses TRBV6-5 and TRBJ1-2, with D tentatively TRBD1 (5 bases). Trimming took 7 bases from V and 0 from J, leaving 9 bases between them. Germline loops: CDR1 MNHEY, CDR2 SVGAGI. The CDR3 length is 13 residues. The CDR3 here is CASIPTANYGYTF. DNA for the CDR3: TGTGCCAGCATCCCGACAGCTAACTATGGCTACACCTTC.

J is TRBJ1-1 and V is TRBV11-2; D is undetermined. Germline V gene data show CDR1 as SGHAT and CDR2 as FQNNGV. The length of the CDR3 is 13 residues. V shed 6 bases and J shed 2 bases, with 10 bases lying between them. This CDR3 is CASSPGGNTEAFF. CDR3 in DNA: TGTGCCAGCAGTCCTGGAGGAAACACTGAAGCTTTCTTT.

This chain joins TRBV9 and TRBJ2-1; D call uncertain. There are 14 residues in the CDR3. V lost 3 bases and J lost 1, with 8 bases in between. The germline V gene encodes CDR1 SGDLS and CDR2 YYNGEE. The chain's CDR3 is CASSDTQSYNEQFF. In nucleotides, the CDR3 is TGTGCCAGCAGCGATACCCAGTCCTACAATGAGCAGTTCTTC. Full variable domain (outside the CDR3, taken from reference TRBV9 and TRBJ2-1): DSGVTQTPKHLITATGQRVTLRCSPRSGDLSVYWYQQSLDQGLQFLIQYYNGEERAKGNILERFSAQQFPDLHSELNLSSLELGDSALYFCASSDTQSYNEQFFGPGTRLTVL.

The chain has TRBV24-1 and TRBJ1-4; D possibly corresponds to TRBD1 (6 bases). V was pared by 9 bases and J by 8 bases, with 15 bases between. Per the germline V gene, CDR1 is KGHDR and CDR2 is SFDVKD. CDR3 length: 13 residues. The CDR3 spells CATVAGVEEKLFF. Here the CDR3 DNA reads TGTGCCACCGTTGCAGGGGTTGAGGAAAAACTGTTTTTT.

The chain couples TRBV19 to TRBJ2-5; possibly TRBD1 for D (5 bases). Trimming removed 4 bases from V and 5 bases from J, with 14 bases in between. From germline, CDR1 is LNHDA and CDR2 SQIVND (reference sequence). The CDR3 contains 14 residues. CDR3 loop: CASSTPSGLETQYF. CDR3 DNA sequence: TGTGCCAGTAGTACCCCCTCAGGGCTGGAGACCCAGTACTTC.